The 16 T cell receptor beta chains listed next were all sequenced from one sample in a study of blood T cell repertoires in COVID-19. Some clones are missing from TCRdb's copy, which holds only in-frame ones; the method was immunoSEQ multiplex PCR. The data contain 250,000 or so clones, roughly 84% of them singletons. The sequenced material came from PBMCs or T cells enriched from blood (not recorded which). The receptors stem from a woman in her forties or fifties who had been exposed to COVID-19.

The chain links TRBV19 to TRBJ2-5, with D perhaps TRBD2 (6 bases). The CDR3 is 14 amino acids. V was cut by 3 bases and J by 3 bases, with 11 bases left in between. Germline V CDR1 and CDR2: LNHDA, SQIVND (reference sequence). The CDR3 DNA reads TGTGCCAGTAGTATCGGGACTCACAAAGAGACCCAGTACTTC. Translation: CASSIGTHKETQYF.

This sequence joins TRBV19 and TRBJ1-5, with D possibly being TRBD1 (6 bases). The CDR3 has 17 amino acids. The germline CDR1 and CDR2 sequences are LNHDA and SQIVND (reference sequence). V dropped 3 bases and J dropped 7 bases, with 22 bases sitting between them. CDR3 nucleotides: TGTGCCAGTAGTATTTTAGGACGCGTGGGGGCCCCCCAGCCCCAGCATTTT. Its protein is CASSILGRVGAPQPQHF. The full variable domain, its missing parts supplied by reference TRBV19 and TRBJ1-5, is DGGITQSPKYLFRKEGQNVTLSCEQNLNHDAMYWYRQDPGQGLRLIYYSQIVNDFQKGDIAEGYSVSREKKESFPLTVTSAQKNPTAFYLCASSILGRVGAPQPQHFGDGTRLSIL.

The CDR3 here is CASSQDWGGTEAFF. CDR3 nucleotides: TGCGCCAGCAGCCAAGATTGGGGGGGGACTGAAGCTTTCTTT. The chain recombines TRBV4-1 with TRBJ1-1; D may be TRBD1 (5 bases). Germline V gene sequence: CDR1 MGHRA, CDR2 YSYEKL. V lost 0 bases to trimming and J lost 5 bases, with 10 bases between them. This CDR3 spans 14 amino acids.

The CDR3 sequence is CASSSQGAPKQPQHF. The CDR3 nucleotides are TGTGCCAGCAGCTCTCAGGGTGCCCCGAAGCAGCCCCAGCATTTT. This rearrangement joins TRBV7-9 to TRBJ1-5, with D possibly TRBD1 on 5 matching bases. The V and J ends lost 4 bases and 7 bases respectively, with 17 bases between them. The germline V gene has CDR1 SEHNR and CDR2 FQNEAQ (reference sequence). This CDR3 contains 15 residues.

This rearrangement joins TRBV14 to TRBJ1-1, with a tentative D call TRBD1 (6 bases). The CDR3 length is 14 residues. V lost 6 bases and J lost 1, with 12 bases in between. Germline V gene data show CDR1 as SGHDN and CDR2 as FVKESK. CDR3 DNA sequence: TGTGCCAGCAGAGCCAGGGGAAGGAACACTGAAGCTTTCTTT. Translating it yields CASRARGRNTEAFF.

Written as DNA, the CDR3 is TGTGCCAGCACCGTGGGACAGGCTACCTACGAGCAGTACTTC. Translation gives CASTVGQATYEQYF. The rearrangement uses TRBV2 and TRBJ2-7, with TRBD1 identical over 8 bases. Looked up from germline, CDR1 is SNHLY and CDR2 is FYNNEI. The CDR3 length is 14 residues. V dropped 7 bases and J dropped 2; count of bases not matched to a gene: 7.

The chain uses TRBV24-1 and TRBJ1-2; 7 positions match TRBD1. Germline V gene lookup returns CDR1 KGHDR and CDR2 SFDVKD. The CDR3 is made up of 14 amino acids. J was trimmed by 8 bases and V by 2 bases; bases with no gene match: 7. The CDR3 DNA reads as TGTGCCACCAGTGATTCGATACAGGGGTACGGCTACACCTTC. Its translation: CATSDSIQGYGYTF.

The chain links TRBV2 to TRBJ2-7; TRBD2 aligns across 12 bases. The CDR3 covers 15 residues. The trim removed 6 bases at V and 4 bases at J, leaving 7 bases unmatched. Germline CDR1 reads SNHLY; CDR2 reads FYNNEI. For the CDR3, the DNA is TGTGCCAGCAGCCCTCTAGCGGGGGGGCCGTACGAGCAGTACTTC. The encoded protein is CASSPLAGGPYEQYF.

The rearrangement joins TRBV11-2 to TRBJ1-1; maybe TRBD1 (6 bases). The germline V and J ends were trimmed by 3 bases and 8 bases, with 10 bases remaining between them. CDR1 is SGHAT, CDR2 FQNNGV, per germline. CDR3 length equals 12 residues. The CDR3 loop is CASSFGQSEAFF. DNA for the CDR3: TGTGCCAGCAGCTTTGGACAGTCGGAAGCTTTCTTT.

The genes are TRBV9 and TRBJ2-5, with 8 bases aligning to TRBD2. Germline CDR1 reads SGDLS; CDR2 reads YYNGEE. The CDR3 totals 17 residues. V lost 3 bases to trimming and J lost 5 bases; unmatched junction nucleotides: 15. The CDR3 DNA reads TGTGCCAGCAGCGGCGGCTCGGGGGGGCGCAGTGGGGAGACCCAGTACTTC. Translating it yields CASSGGSGGRSGETQYF.

The genes are TRBV10-1 and TRBJ1-3, with no clear D. The germline V gene has CDR1 WNHNN and CDR2 SYGVQD (reference sequence). The length of the CDR3 is 12 residues. Trimming took off 7 bases at V and 2 bases at J, with 6 bases between the two ends. The chain's CDR3 is CASTPAGNTIYF. The CDR3 DNA follows: TGCGCCAGCACCCCAGCTGGAAACACCATATATTTT.

J is TRBJ2-7 and V is TRBV10-3; 11 bases agree with TRBD2. This CDR3 is built from 15 residues. The germline gives CDR1 ENHRY, CDR2 SYGVKD. V was pared by 2 bases and J by 7 bases, with 7 bases of the junction left unmatched. The DNA of the CDR3 is TGTGCCATCAGTGAGGCGGCTAGCGGGGGGAGGGAGCAGTACTTC. This gives the protein CAISEAASGGREQYF.

The chain uses TRBV5-8 and TRBJ2-4; D gene unclear. Trimming took 0 bases from V and 6 from J, leaving 10 bases between them. The CDR3 has 14 residues. The germline V gene encodes CDR1 SGHTS and CDR2 YDEGEE. The DNA of the CDR3 is TGTGCCAGCAGCTTGGAGCAGACTCTAAACATTCAGTACTTC. The encoded protein is CASSLEQTLNIQYF. Together with reference TRBV5-8 and TRBJ2-4, the CDR3 gives the full variable domain: EAGVTQSPTHLIKTRGQQATLRCSPISGHTSVYWYQQALGLGLQFLLWYDEGEERNRGNFPPRFSGRQFPNYSSELNVNALELEDSALYLCASSLEQTLNIQYFGAGTRLSVL.

CDR3 DNA: TGTGCCAGCAGTTTGCCGGGGGGGTACCTCAATGAGCAGTTCTTC. Translating it yields CASSLPGGYLNEQFF. The chain employs TRBV28 and TRBJ2-1, with TRBD2 matching over 8 bases. The CDR3 loop spans 15 amino acids. The J segment lost 6 bases and the V segment lost 3 bases, leaving 7 bases of the junction unmatched. Germline V gene lookup returns CDR1 MDHEN and CDR2 SYDVKM.

V is TRBV20-1 and J is TRBJ1-5; TRBD1 matches at 7 bases. The germline V gene has CDR1 DFQATT and CDR2 SNEGSKA (reference sequence). CDR3 size: 15 residues. With 3 bases clipped from V and 2 bases from J, the junction kept 7 bases outside the gene matches. CDR3 nucleotide sequence: TGCAGTGCTAGTGATCGACAGGGCGGCAATCAGCCCCAGCATTTT. It encodes CSASDRQGGNQPQHF.

V gene TRBV6-4 combines with J gene TRBJ1-1; D is ambiguous. With 0 bases removed from V and 4 bases from J, the gap between germline ends came to 12 bases. This CDR3 region has 15 residues. Germline V gene lookup returns CDR1 MRHNA and CDR2 SNTAGT. The CDR3 nucleotides read TGTGCCAGCAGTGACTCGTCATACGGTCCCACTGAAGCTTTCTTT. Translated, it gives CASSDSSYGPTEAFF.